These 29 T cell receptor beta chains were all obtained from the same sample, sequenced in a study of shared clonotypes between healthy human individuals. Using immunoSEQ multiplex PCR, the repertoire was profiled, and TCRdb retains in-frame clones only, with some absent. This sample has roughly 2 million clones, with more than 90% found just once. Sequenced input: naive CD4+ T cells sorted from blood. Specified subset: CD45RA+ positively selected. Receptors were obtained from a man between 18 and 29 years old in good health.

This chain connects TRBV19 to TRBJ1-6, with D possibly matching TRBD1 (5 bases). Germline V gives CDR1 LNHDA, CDR2 SQIVND (reference sequence). This CDR3 contains 14 residues. V lost 5 bases, J lost 7 bases, and 12 bases lay in between. CDR3 nucleotide sequence: TGTGCCAGTAGTGACAGTTTGGGAAATTCACCCCTCCACTTT. Its translation: CASSDSLGNSPLHF.

The J gene is TRBJ2-6, the V gene TRBV5-1; D remains unclear. The germline CDR1 and CDR2 sequences are SGHRS and YFSETQ. V dropped 0 bases and J dropped 11 bases, with 9 bases sitting between them. The CDR3 contains 13 residues. The CDR3 loop reads CASSLEAPDVLTF. CDR3 in DNA: TGCGCCAGCAGCTTGGAGGCCCCGGACGTCCTGACTTTC.

The chain combines TRBV28 with TRBJ2-2, with D perhaps TRBD2 (6 bases). The CDR3 length is 13 residues. The V end lost 11 bases, the J end lost 4 bases, and 14 bases lay between the germline ends. CDR1 is MDHEN and CDR2 is SYDVKM in the germline V gene. The DNA of the CDR3 is TGTGCCTCAATGGGGGGAGGCACCGGGGAGCTGTTTTTT. Its protein product is CASMGGGTGELFF.

This sequence joins TRBV7-9 and TRBJ2-2; a weak D match, TRBD1 (6 bases). Germline-derived CDR1 and CDR2 are SEHNR and FQNEAQ (reference sequence). V lost 1 base and J lost 4, with 10 bases in between. The CDR3 sequence is 15 residues long. The CDR3 DNA is TGTGCCAGCAGCTTAGGACAGGCCGGCACCGGGGAGCTGTTTTTT. Translated, it gives CASSLGQAGTGELFF.

The rearrangement joins TRBV27 to TRBJ2-7; 7 nucleotides agree with TRBD1. The CDR3 has 15 residues. Germline V gene lookup returns CDR1 MNHEY and CDR2 SMNVEV (reference sequence). The trim removed 2 bases at V and 0 bases at J, leaving 4 bases unmatched. The CDR3 reads CASSLGTVTSYEQYF. CDR3 DNA sequence: TGTGCCAGCAGTTTAGGGACAGTGACCTCCTACGAGCAGTACTTC.

J is TRBJ1-1 and V is TRBV25-1; D remains ambiguous. The CDR3 contains 13 residues. Germline CDR1 and CDR2: MGHDK and SYGVNS. Trimming took 1 base from V and 2 from J, leaving 5 bases between them. CDR3 region: CASSELANTEAFF. Here the CDR3 DNA reads TGTGCCAGCAGTGAATTGGCAAACACTGAAGCTTTCTTT.

This clone was counted a single time. J is TRBJ2-5 and V is TRBV11-2, with TRBD2 matching 12 bases. Germline-derived CDR1 and CDR2 are SGHAT and FQNNGV. V was clipped by 5 bases and J by 5 bases; unmatched bases: 6. The CDR3 runs to 15 residues. The CDR3: CASSLAGGPRETQYF. CDR3 in DNA: TGTGCCAGCAGCCTAGCGGGAGGGCCCCGGGAGACCCAGTACTTC.

The chain links TRBV5-5 to TRBJ1-2, with unresolved D. The germline CDR1 and CDR2 sequences are SGHKS and YYEKEE (reference sequence). Between the trimmed V and J ends, which lost 4 bases and 4 bases, there was a span of 11 bases. The length of the CDR3 is 13 residues. The CDR3 region is CASSQPSSYGYTF. Written as DNA, the CDR3 is TGTGCCAGCAGCCAACCCTCTAGCTATGGCTACACCTTC.

This chain joins TRBV6-5 and TRBJ1-2; D might be TRBD1 (6 bases). The germline V and J ends were trimmed by 6 bases and 0 bases, with 11 bases remaining between them. The CDR3 consists of 14 residues. CDR1 and CDR2 (germline): MNHEY, SVGAGI. The CDR3 bases are TGTGCCAGCAGAGGGACAAGCGCTAACTATGGCTACACCTTC. It codes for CASRGTSANYGYTF.

This chain joins TRBV7-2 and TRBJ2-7; TRBD1 matches 8 bases. Per the germline V gene, CDR1 is SGHTA and CDR2 is FQGNSA. The length of the CDR3 is 12 residues. Trimming cost V 5 bases and J 6 bases; bases outside gene matches: 3. The CDR3 here is CASSTGTGEQYF. The CDR3 DNA follows: TGTGCCAGCAGCACCGGGACAGGCGAGCAGTACTTC.

The chain couples TRBV6-1 to TRBJ1-2, with D hard to call. The CDR3 spans 14 residues. V lost 7 bases and J lost 7, with 19 bases in between. Germline loops: CDR1 MNHNS, CDR2 SASEGT. Here the CDR3 reads CASTEENLLRGYTF. The CDR3 nucleotides read TGTGCCAGCACCGAGGAGAACCTGCTGCGTGGCTACACCTTC.

V is TRBV5-1 and J is TRBJ2-7, with D possibly being TRBD1 (6 bases). CDR3 length: 15 residues. CDR1 and CDR2 from the germline V gene are SGHRS and YFSETQ. Trimming took off 0 bases at V and 0 bases at J, with 10 bases between the two ends. CDR3 loop: CASSLEGDTSYEQYF. Here the CDR3 DNA reads TGCGCCAGCAGCTTGGAGGGGGACACCTCCTACGAGCAGTACTTC.

The chain carries TRBV11-2 and TRBJ1-6; D may be TRBD1 (6 bases). Deletions cut 3 bases from V and 10 bases from J, with 16 bases between. Germline V gives CDR1 SGHAT, CDR2 FQNNGV. CDR3 length equals 15 residues. The CDR3 sequence is CASSFTDRGQSPLHF. The CDR3 coding sequence is TGTGCCAGCAGCTTCACGGACAGAGGGCAATCACCCCTCCACTTT. Together with reference TRBV11-2 and TRBJ1-6, the CDR3 gives the full variable domain: EAGVAQSPRYKIIEKRQSVAFWCNPISGHATLYWYQQILGQGPKLLIQFQNNGVVDDSQLPKDRFSAERLKGVDSTLKIQPAKLEDSAVYLCASSFTDRGQSPLHFGNGTRLTVT.

The chain is built from TRBV6-6 and TRBJ2-7; no definite D call. Trimming shortened V by 7 bases and J by 6 bases, and 16 bases separated the two germline ends. The CDR3 is 13 residues long. The germline V gene encodes CDR1 MNHNY and CDR2 SVGAGI (reference sequence). CDR3 in amino acids: CASTLTLIAEQYF. In DNA form, the CDR3 reads TGTGCCAGCACGCTGACGCTCATCGCCGAGCAGTACTTC.

As for this clone: This specimen includes other DNA sequences encoding the same CDR3. J is TRBJ1-1 and V is TRBV25-1, with D uncertain. V was shortened by 7 bases and J by 1 base, with 4 bases between the two germline ends. Germline loops: CDR1 MGHDK, CDR2 SYGVNS. The CDR3 has 11 amino acids. The CDR3 DNA is TGTGCCAGCAAGGGGAACACTGAAGCTTTCTTT. Protein product: CASKGNTEAFF.

V gene TRBV11-1 combines with J gene TRBJ1-1; a possible D gene is TRBD1 (6 bases). The CDR3 spans 14 residues. Germline V CDR1 and CDR2: SGHAT, FQDESV (reference sequence). V shed 5 bases and J shed 1 base, with 11 bases lying between them. The CDR3 loop is CASSTQGGNTEAFF. The CDR3 nucleotides are TGTGCCAGCAGCACACAGGGTGGGAACACTGAAGCTTTCTTT.

As concerns this clone: A much larger clone differs by one base, so this may be a read error. The chain uses TRBV7-8 and TRBJ1-2; D not certain. Trimming left V 3 bases short and J 6 bases short, with 8 bases between. Germline CDR1 SGHVS, CDR2 FQNEAQ. CDR3 length equals 12 residues. As DNA, the CDR3 is TGTGCCAGCAGCTTGGACGGTAATGGCTACACCTTC. Protein sequence: CASSLDGNGYTF.

In the case of this clone: This same CDR3 is encoded by further DNA sequences in the sample. The rearrangement links TRBV5-1 to TRBJ2-7; TRBD1 matches 10 bases. This CDR3 is built from 14 residues. With 4 bases clipped from V and 2 bases from J, the junction kept 3 bases outside the gene matches. Germline values: CDR1 SGHRS, CDR2 YFSETQ. CDR3 region: CASSRGQGAYEQYF. The CDR3 nucleotides are TGCGCCAGCAGCCGTGGACAGGGGGCCTACGAGCAGTACTTC.

This clone came up once. The chain uses TRBV2 and TRBJ1-6, with 9 bases that match TRBD1. Germline loops: CDR1 SNHLY, CDR2 FYNNEI. The CDR3 loop spans 15 amino acids. Trimming took 4 bases from V and 7 from J; bases not matched to a gene: 5. The CDR3 protein is CASSADRGGNSPLHF. The CDR3, as DNA: TGTGCCAGCAGTGCCGACAGGGGGGGAAATTCACCCCTCCACTTT.

This chain links TRBV11-2 with TRBJ2-3, with D maybe TRBD2 (5 bases). The CDR3 runs to 13 residues. Between the trimmed V and J ends, which lost 4 bases and 2 bases, there was a span of 7 bases. Germline values: CDR1 SGHAT, CDR2 FQNNGV. The CDR3 DNA follows: TGTGCCAGCAGCTGGGAGTACACAGATACGCAGTATTTT. Protein product: CASSWEYTDTQYF.

The chain carries TRBV9 and TRBJ2-5, with D tentatively TRBD1 or TRBD2 (5 bases each). Deletions cut 0 bases from V and 2 bases from J, with 23 bases between. This CDR3 is built from 19 residues. Germline V gives CDR1 SGDLS, CDR2 YYNGEE. In DNA form, the CDR3 reads TGTGCCAGCAGCGTAGCCGGGGCTGTGAGAGCAAAAGGGCAAGAGACCCAGTACTTC. This gives the protein CASSVAGAVRAKGQETQYF.

The gene calls are TRBV11-2 and TRBJ2-3, with 10 bases aligning to TRBD2. V lost 5 bases and J lost 5; bases outside the gene matches: 4. CDR1 and CDR2 from the germline V gene are SGHAT and FQNNGV. The CDR3 consists of 14 residues. The CDR3 here is CASSPGTSVDTQYF. Here the CDR3 DNA reads TGTGCCAGCAGCCCCGGGACTAGCGTAGATACGCAGTATTTT. The entire variable domain, with the rest obtained from reference TRBV11-2 and TRBJ2-3, is as follows: EAGVAQSPRYKIIEKRQSVAFWCNPISGHATLYWYQQILGQGPKLLIQFQNNGVVDDSQLPKDRFSAERLKGVDSTLKIQPAKLEDSAVYLCASSPGTSVDTQYFGPGTRLTVL.

V is TRBV6-1 and J is TRBJ1-2; no clear D. Looked up from germline, CDR1 is MNHNS and CDR2 is SASEGT. Deletions cut 6 bases from V and 6 bases from J, with 14 bases between. The CDR3 is made up of 13 amino acids. CDR3 residues: CASRARTLHGYTF. Here the CDR3 DNA reads TGTGCCAGCAGAGCTAGGACCCTGCATGGCTACACCTTC.

This chain links TRBV30 with TRBJ2-7; TRBD2 agrees at 7 bases. From germline, CDR1 is GTSNPN and CDR2 SVGIG (reference sequence). This CDR3 is built from 14 residues. V was clipped by 2 bases and J by 8 bases; unmatched bases: 12. The CDR3 loop is CAWSPFTGTTKQYF. The CDR3 coding sequence is TGTGCCTGGAGTCCTTTCACGGGGACTACGAAGCAGTACTTC.

This sequence joins TRBV15 and TRBJ2-4; 7 bases align to TRBD1. V shed 0 bases, J shed 0 bases, and the junction held 14 bases outside the gene matches. In germline, CDR1 is LNHNV, CDR2 YYDKDF (reference sequence). This CDR3 spans 20 amino acids. The DNA for the CDR3 is TGTGCCACCAGCAGAGATATAGTCGTAGACAGGGTTGGAGCCAAAAACATTCAGTACTTC. It is translated as CATSRDIVVDRVGAKNIQYF. Together with reference TRBV15 and TRBJ2-4, the CDR3 gives the full variable domain: DAMVIQNPRYQVTQFGKPVTLSCSQTLNHNVMYWYQQKSSQAPKLLFHYYDKDFNNEADTPDNFQSRRPNTSFCFLDIRSPGLGDTAMYLCATSRDIVVDRVGAKNIQYFGAGTRLSVL.

To note about this clone: This CDR3 is also generated by other DNA sequences in the sample. The chain joins TRBV30 to TRBJ2-7, with D uncertain. The V gene lost 3 bases and the J gene lost 5 bases, with 8 bases spanning the gap. The CDR3 is 11 amino acids. CDR1 and CDR2 (germline): GTSNPN, SVGIG (reference sequence). In DNA, the CDR3 is TGTGCCTGGAGCGCTGAAAACGAGCAGTACTTC. Amino acid sequence: CAWSAENEQYF.

The rearrangement links TRBV6-5 to TRBJ1-2, with 7 bases aligning to TRBD1. V lost 5 bases to trimming and J lost 5 bases; unmatched junction nucleotides: 11. Germline assignment: CDR1 MNHEY and CDR2 SVGAGI. The CDR3 runs to 15 residues. CDR3 bases: TGTGCCAGCAGTACCCTGACAGGGAAGGAGTATGGCTACACCTTC. Translating gives CASSTLTGKEYGYTF.

This sequence joins TRBV19 and TRBJ2-3, with D possibly being TRBD2 (5 bases). Germline V gene lookup returns CDR1 LNHDA and CDR2 SQIVND (reference sequence). Trimming removed 4 bases at V and 1 base at J, with 15 bases between. The CDR3 has 16 residues. CDR3 DNA sequence: TGTGCCAGTAGTAGGGAAGGGCGGCGGGGCACAGATACGCAGTATTTT. It is translated as CASSREGRRGTDTQYF.

This sequence joins TRBV6-5 and TRBJ2-1, with D possibly matching TRBD1 (5 bases). V lost 4 bases, J lost 4 bases, and 14 bases lay in between. CDR1 is MNHEY, CDR2 SVGAGI, per germline. The CDR3 sequence is 15 residues long. The chain's CDR3 is CASSSPRDRYNEQFF. DNA for the CDR3: TGTGCCAGCAGTTCCCCCCGCGACAGATACAATGAGCAGTTCTTC.